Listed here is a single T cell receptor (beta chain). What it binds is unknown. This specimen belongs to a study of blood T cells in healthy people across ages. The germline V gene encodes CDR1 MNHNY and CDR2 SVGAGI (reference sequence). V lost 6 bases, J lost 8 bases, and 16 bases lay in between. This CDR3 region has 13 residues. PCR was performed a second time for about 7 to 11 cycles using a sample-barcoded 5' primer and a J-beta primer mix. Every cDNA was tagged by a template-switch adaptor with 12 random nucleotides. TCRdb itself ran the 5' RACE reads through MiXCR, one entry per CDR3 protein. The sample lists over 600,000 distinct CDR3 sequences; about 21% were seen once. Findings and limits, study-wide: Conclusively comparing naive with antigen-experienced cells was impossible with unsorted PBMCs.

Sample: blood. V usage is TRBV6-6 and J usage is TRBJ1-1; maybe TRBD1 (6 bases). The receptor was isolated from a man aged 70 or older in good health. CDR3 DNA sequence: TGTGCCAGCAGCCACGCTAGGGACATCGAAGCTTTCTTT. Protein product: CASSHARDIEAFF.